This T cell receptor (beta chain) was sequenced for a study of T cell repertoires in MIS-A myocarditis (dated by TCRdb to between 2021 and 2024). The QIAamp DNA FFPE kit was used to extract genomic DNA from formalin-fixed paraffin-embedded autopsy tissue. TCRbeta CDR3 regions were amplified with the immunoSEQ bias-controlled multiplex PCR and sequenced at high throughput. On the authors' methods: The immunoSEQ vendor pipeline collapsed and filtered the CDR3 sequences so that the abundance and frequency of each unique TCRbeta CDR3 could be quantified. Using a 90% global sequence identity threshold, CD-HIT clustered dominant CDR3 amino acid sequences together with SARS-CoV-2-specific ImmuneCODE TCRbeta sequences. Clones with frequencies of 0.1 to 1 were classed as hyperexpanded, and 0.01 to 0.1 as large. The CDR3 amino acid sequences and the V and J gene assignments of the dominant clones were confirmed with MiXCR. The R stringdist package was used to calculate Levenshtein distances between the patient clonotypes and the ImmuneCODE hits. Sourced from immuneACCESS, this table was stored by TCRdb with only in-frame sequences that have V and J called. A share of the clones is absent; for the studies checked, an unresolved V gene accounts for under half, and the remainder has no known explanation. V and J calls and clone size are copied from that table; D and trimming were computed from the DNA. The sample table records about 15,000 clones; 74% of these occur just once. About 60% of the sample is taken by the ten largest.

A word on this clone: It lacks a known antigen. There are no base qualities to consult, and no much larger clone falls within one base.

From a lookup of the germline V gene (reference sequence), CDR1 and CDR2 are SGHNT and YYREEE. V loses 3 bases of germline sequence and J loses 10 bases, and the interval between the two ends is 17 bases. Including cysteine and phenylalanine, the CDR3 has 14 amino acids. The sequence is cut down to CDR3 DNA, 42 bases in frame from base 1. This TCR was recovered from a man between 18 and 35 years old with fulminant myocarditis from multisystem inflammatory syndrome in adults (MIS-A) after COVID-19. The V and J segments used are TRBV5-4 and TRBJ2-1; D gene: possibly TRBD2, on 5 matching bases. Sequences were obtained from left ventricle heart tissue obtained at autopsy. What the cell subset or site label conveys for this sample: cardiac tissue sample (left or right ventricle, interventricular septum, or pericardium). CDR3 sequence: CASSSPTSSGEQFF. The nucleotides read TGTGCCAGCAGCTCCCCGACTTCTTCGGGGGAGCAGTTCTTC.